This TCR beta chain is drawn from a study of cytomegalovirus exposure and HLA in healthy donors. The PCR contained 60 Vbeta and 13 Jbeta primers. This table comes from immunoSEQ multiplex PCR, and its TCRdb copy is limited to in-frame clones, with some not included. Seen here are about 180,000 clones, roughly 84% observed once, and the top ten hold around 1.2%. The CDR3 consists of 12 residues. Germline loops: CDR1 LNHNV, CDR2 YYDKDF (reference sequence). Trimming stripped 5 bases from V and 1 base from J, with 3 bases between. The sequence was collected from a girl aged 2 to 10 in good health and CMV-seropositive. Sequenced input: PBMCs. The rearrangement links TRBV15 to TRBJ1-3; D gene unclear. The CDR3, as DNA: TGTGCCACCAGCTTATCTGGAAACACCATATATTTT. This translates into CATSLSGNTIYF.